Given below is one T cell receptor (beta chain) in context. This entry belongs to a study of blood T cell repertoires in COVID-19. CDR1 and CDR2 (germline): GTSNPN, SVGIG (reference sequence). The CDR3 length is 14 residues. V lost 7 bases and J lost 4; bases outside the gene matches: 11. Per the study methods: From reference gene primer amplification, estimates of nucleated cell counts were derived. Sequencing used immunoSEQ multiplex PCR; TCRdb keeps in-frame clones, though not all of them. Clone size and the V and J calls come from that table; the DNA yielded D and trimming. The sample lists 250,000 or so clones; around 84% were seen once. Patients from Seattle were sampled longitudinally, starting during active infection.

This receptor was taken from a woman aged 55-70 years with COVID-19, enrolled during active disease. The chain is built from TRBV30 and TRBJ2-3; TRBD1 matches 7 bases. The sample was peripheral blood. CDR3 sequence (DNA): TGTGCCTCCTCACTTAAACAGGGGCCAGATACGCAGTATTTT. Translating gives CASSLKQGPDTQYF.